The 27 T cell receptor beta chains below come from one sample, sequenced in a study of T cells in Graves' hyperthyroidism and ophthalmopathy. Amplified regions were TCR beta CDR3 sequences from RNA transcripts. During a first-round RT-PCR of the TCR CDR3, the HTBI primer set was used. TCRdb analysed the multiplex PCR reads with MiXCR anew, one entry per CDR3 protein. The table includes 600,000 or so distinct CDR3 sequences, 46% detected once. What was sequenced was peripheral blood or thyroid tissue (not recorded which). Receptors originate from a woman aged 18-29 years with Graves' hyperthyroidism.

This clonotype was counted at least ten times. The rearrangement links TRBV7-9 to TRBJ1-2, with 8 bases fitting TRBD1. J lost 4 bases, V lost 5 bases, and 9 bases had no gene match. Germline V gene sequence: CDR1 SEHNR, CDR2 FQNEAQ (reference sequence). There are 15 residues in the CDR3. CDR3 DNA sequence: TGTGCCAGCAGCCCCTACGGACAGGGCGGCTATGGCTACACCTTC. It translates to CASSPYGQGGYGYTF.

This chain uses TRBV7-8 with TRBJ1-1, with a weak D call TRBD1 (6 bases). CDR3 length: 16 amino acids. Trimming took 5 bases from V and 4 from J, leaving 20 bases between them. Germline CDR1 reads SGHVS; CDR2 reads FQNEAQ. This CDR3 reads CASSPLGGRAITEAFF. CDR3 sequence (DNA): TGTGCCAGCAGCCCCCTGGGGGGCAGGGCAATCACTGAAGCTTTCTTT. The full variable domain, its missing parts supplied by reference TRBV7-8 and TRBJ1-1, is GAGVSQSPRYKVAKRGQDVALRCDPISGHVSLFWYQQALGQGPEFLTYFQNEAQLDKSGLPSDRFFAERPEGSVSTLKIQRTQQEDSAVYLCASSPLGGRAITEAFFGQGTRLTVV.

This clonotype occurred once. This chain links TRBV7-2 with TRBJ2-5; perhaps TRBD2 as D (5 bases). Trimming removed 5 bases at V and 7 bases at J, with 20 bases between. This CDR3 region has 15 residues. Germline V gene lookup returns CDR1 SGHTA and CDR2 FQGNSA. This CDR3 reads CASSQSFSRAGTQYF. The CDR3, as DNA: TGTGCCAGCAGCCAGAGCTTCTCGAGGGCCGGGACCCAGTACTTC.

The J gene is TRBJ1-5, the V gene TRBV29-1; 9 positions match TRBD1. Germline CDR1 and CDR2: SQVTM and ANQGSEA. V lost 7 bases, J lost 1 base, and 5 bases stayed unmatched. The CDR3 extends over 14 amino acids. The CDR3: CSAKQGASNQPQHF. As DNA, the CDR3 is TGCAGCGCTAAACAGGGGGCGAGCAATCAGCCCCAGCATTTT. Full variable domain (rest looked up from reference TRBV29-1 and TRBJ1-5): SAVISQKPSRDICQRGTSLTIQCQVDSQVTMMFWYRQQPGQSLTLIATANQGSEATYESGFVIDKFPISRPNLTFSTLTVSNMSPEDSSIYLCSAKQGASNQPQHFGDGTRLSIL.

This clonotype was counted many times. This rearrangement joins TRBV7-9 to TRBJ1-2; D gene unclear. The V and J ends lost 1 base and 4 bases respectively, with 10 bases between them. This CDR3 spans 14 amino acids. CDR1 is SEHNR and CDR2 is FQNEAQ in the germline V gene (reference sequence). CDR3 nucleotide sequence: TGTGCCAGCAGCTTAGTCGGACGGAGCTATGGCTACACCTTC. As protein: CASSLVGRSYGYTF.

The genes are TRBV10-3 and TRBJ1-1; D gene unclear. Germline V gives CDR1 ENHRY, CDR2 SYGVKD. Trimming pared 10 bases from V and 0 bases from J, leaving 15 bases between. This CDR3 is built from 14 residues. DNA for the CDR3: TGTGCCAGCAGGTCCTTCAGCCTGAACACTGAAGCTTTCTTT. Amino acid sequence: CASRSFSLNTEAFF.

For this clonotype: Germline is not matched at one junction end, which may reflect a read error. The chain combines TRBV16 with TRBJ2-7; D not certain. The germline V gene has CDR1 KGHSY and CDR2 FQNENV. CDR3 size: 15 residues. CDR3 loop: CASNQSTTSSYEQYF. The DNA of the CDR3 is TGTGCCAGCAACCAATCCACTACAAGCTCCTACGAGCAGTACTTC. Looking up the rest from reference TRBV16 and TRBJ2-7 gives the full variable domain: GEEVAQTPKHLVRGEGQKAKLYCAPIKGHSYVFWYQQVLKNEFKFLISFQNENVFDETGMPKERFSAKCLPNSPCSLEIQATKLEDSAVYFCASNQSTTSSYEQYFGPGTRLTVT.

The sample holds many counts of this clonotype. V gene TRBV29-1 combines with J gene TRBJ1-1, with no clear D. V was pared by 1 base and J by 1 base, with 4 bases between. The CDR3 is 12 amino acids. Looked up from germline, CDR1 is SQVTM and CDR2 is ANQGSEA. Here the CDR3 reads CSVEGQNTEAFF. The DNA of the CDR3 is TGCAGCGTTGAAGGACAGAACACTGAAGCTTTCTTT.

The V and J genes are TRBV29-1 and TRBJ1-4; 7 positions match TRBD1. Losses at the gene ends were 1 base for V and 7 bases for J; bases not matched to a gene: 0. The germline V gene encodes CDR1 SQVTM and CDR2 ANQGSEA. The CDR3 is made up of 12 amino acids. CDR3 DNA sequence: TGCAGCGTTGAAGGACAGGGTGAAAAACTGTTTTTT. This translates into CSVEGQGEKLFF.

The sample holds a few counts of this clonotype. For the CDR3, the DNA is TGTGCCAGCACCACTCATGCGACTTATTACGAGCAGTACTTC. Translation: CASTTHATYYEQYF. V gene TRBV7-9 combines with J gene TRBJ2-7; no clear D. Trimming pared 7 bases from V and 4 bases from J, leaving 17 bases between. The CDR3 contains 14 residues. From germline, CDR1 is SEHNR and CDR2 FQNEAQ (reference sequence).

This clonotype has a handful of counts. This chain's CDR3 is CASSLATGVNQPQHF. CDR3 DNA: TGTGCCAGCAGCTTAGCCACAGGGGTCAATCAGCCCCAGCATTTT. The chain is built from TRBV7-9 and TRBJ1-5; TRBD1 matches at 7 bases. The CDR3 is 15 residues long. Germline CDR1 SEHNR, CDR2 FQNEAQ (reference sequence). The J segment lost 3 bases and the V segment lost 0 bases, leaving 2 bases of the junction unmatched.

This sequence joins TRBV2 and TRBJ2-7, with a weak D call TRBD2 (6 bases). The CDR3 totals 13 residues. Germline CDR1 reads SNHLY; CDR2 reads FYNNEI. The ends were cut back, 9 bases at V and 1 base at J, with 13 bases in the middle. This CDR3 reads CARRAGGSYEQYF. CDR3 nucleotides: TGTGCCAGACGGGCCGGGGGATCCTACGAGCAGTACTTC.

This clonotype came up many times. The genes are TRBV20-1 and TRBJ2-5; D may correspond to TRBD1 or TRBD2 (5 bases each). The germline CDR1 and CDR2 sequences are DFQATT and SNEGSKA (reference sequence). The V gene lost 3 bases and the J gene lost 1 base, with 6 bases spanning the gap. The CDR3 runs to 12 residues. The CDR3 DNA follows: TGCAGTGCTAGCGGGGCCCAAGAGACCCAGTACTTC. Protein: CSASGAQETQYF.

CDR3 DNA: TGTGCCAGCAGTGAAGTGGGGGGCTACGGCCACACCTTC. This codes for CASSEVGGYGHTF. The chain links TRBV25-1 to TRBJ1-2; perhaps TRBD1 as D (6 bases). The CDR3 runs to 13 residues. Germline CDR1 and CDR2: MGHDK and SYGVNS. V was cut by 2 bases and J by 12 bases, with 16 bases left in between.

This sequence joins TRBV2 and TRBJ1-2, with D possibly TRBD1 on 6 matching bases. In germline, CDR1 is SNHLY, CDR2 FYNNEI. The CDR3 is made up of 15 amino acids. V gave up 1 base and J gave up 3 bases, with 12 bases separating them. CDR3 sequence (DNA): TGTGCCAGCAGTGAAGTCGGACAGACTGACTATGGCTACACCTTC. Encoded protein: CASSEVGQTDYGYTF.

There are a few counts of this clonotype. V gene TRBV6-2 or TRBV6-3 combines with J gene TRBJ2-5, with D maybe TRBD1 (7 bases). Germline assignment: CDR1 MNHEY and CDR2 SVGEGT. There are 13 residues in the CDR3. Trimming pared 5 bases from V and 5 bases from J, leaving 12 bases between. This CDR3 reads CASSIQGRETQYF. The CDR3 region has the DNA TGTGCCAGCAGTATACAGGGGAGGGAGACCCAGTACTTC.

This clonotype was found many times. The CDR3 sequence: CASRKGLAATGELFF. CDR3 DNA: TGTGCCAGCAGAAAGGGACTAGCGGCCACCGGGGAGCTGTTTTTT. The chain couples TRBV7-9 to TRBJ2-2; 11 bases match TRBD2. CDR3 length equals 15 residues. With 6 bases clipped from V and 4 bases from J, the junction kept 4 bases outside the gene matches. Germline assignment: CDR1 SEHNR and CDR2 FQNEAQ (reference sequence).

The chain is built from TRBV7-8 and TRBJ2-7, with 8 bases that match TRBD2. With V trimmed by 5 bases and J by 11 bases, 8 bases remained unmatched. The CDR3 is 12 residues long. Germline-derived CDR1 and CDR2 are SGHVS and FQNEAQ. The CDR3: CASSPPFGREYF. The DNA for the CDR3 is TGTGCCAGCAGCCCCCCGTTCGGGAGGGAGTACTTC.

V is TRBV6-1 and J is TRBJ1-1; the match to TRBD1 covers 9 bases. V lost 8 bases and J lost 4; bases outside the gene matches: 5. CDR3 size: 13 residues. Germline CDR1 and CDR2: MNHNS and SASEGT. The CDR3 sequence: CASYRGLFTEAFF. The CDR3, as DNA: TGTGCCAGCTACAGGGGGCTCTTCACTGAAGCTTTCTTT.

As for this clonotype: A much larger clone differs from this one at a single base, so this may be a read error. The V and J genes are TRBV10-2 and TRBJ2-7; TRBD2 matches 15 bases. There are 14 residues in the CDR3. Germline V gives CDR1 WSHSY, CDR2 SAAADI. The CDR3 sequence: CASRGLAGGYGQYF. CDR3 coding DNA: TGCGCCAGCAGGGGACTAGCGGGGGGATACGGGCAGTACTTC.

The chain employs TRBV27 and TRBJ2-2, with 8 nucleotides matching TRBD1. There are 15 residues in the CDR3. The V gene's germline CDR1 is MNHEY and CDR2 SMNVEV (reference sequence). Trimming cost V 3 bases and J 5 bases; bases outside gene matches: 5. CDR3 protein: CASSFGRGRTGELFF. The DNA of the CDR3 is TGTGCCAGCAGTTTTGGCAGGGGGCGAACCGGGGAGCTGTTTTTT.

CDR3 sequence (DNA): TGTGCCAGCATGTCCCGAGAAGGAAACACCATATATTTT. Amino acid sequence: CASMSREGNTIYF. V gene TRBV7-9 combines with J gene TRBJ1-3; no clear D gene. The CDR3 spans 13 residues. Germline-derived CDR1 and CDR2 are SEHNR and FQNEAQ (reference sequence). V lost 7 bases and J lost 4, with 11 bases in between.

This clonotype was detected a few times. The CDR3 bases are TGTGCCAGCACCCTTTCCAACCTACAAGAGACCCAGTACTTC. Amino acids: CASTLSNLQETQYF. This chain links TRBV2 with TRBJ2-5, with D hard to call. CDR3 length: 14 amino acids. V lost 7 bases, J lost 2 bases, and 14 bases lay in between. Germline values: CDR1 SNHLY, CDR2 FYNNEI.

This chain joins TRBV29-1 and TRBJ2-2; 13 bases are a match to TRBD2. Per germline, CDR1 SQVTM and CDR2 ANQGSEA. The junction had 8 bases not matched to a gene; V was cut back by 4 bases and J by 3 bases. The CDR3 consists of 17 residues. The CDR3 reads CSVAVAGLAGDTGELFF. As DNA, the CDR3 is TGCAGCGTTGCGGTAGCCGGACTAGCGGGAGACACCGGGGAGCTGTTTTTT.

This clonotype was recorded at least ten times. This rearrangement joins TRBV24-1 to TRBJ1-2; 9 nucleotides match TRBD1. CDR1 and CDR2 (germline): KGHDR, SFDVKD. The CDR3 consists of 15 residues. J lost 6 bases, V lost 2 bases, and 6 bases had no gene match. CDR3 amino acids: CATSDSTGTGHGYTF. The CDR3 bases are TGTGCCACCAGTGATTCCACCGGGACAGGGCATGGCTACACCTTC.

The chain uses TRBV5-1 and TRBJ2-5, with a tentative D call TRBD1 (5 bases). The CDR3 is 14 residues long. Germline-derived CDR1 and CDR2 are SGHRS and YFSETQ. V lost 7 bases, J lost 5 bases, and 18 bases lay in between. The CDR3 sequence is CASDWGHLGETQYF. CDR3 bases: TGCGCCAGCGATTGGGGCCATCTAGGGGAGACCCAGTACTTC.

The table lists this clonotype with a few counts. The CDR3 reads CASSLTGLIGEKLFF. The CDR3 bases are TGTGCCAGCAGTTTGACGGGACTCATAGGAGAAAAACTGTTTTTT. The chain couples TRBV2 to TRBJ1-4; D perhaps matches TRBD1 (5 bases). Trimming pared 5 bases from V and 8 bases from J, leaving 18 bases between. The CDR3 loop spans 15 amino acids. The germline V gene has CDR1 SNHLY and CDR2 FYNNEI.